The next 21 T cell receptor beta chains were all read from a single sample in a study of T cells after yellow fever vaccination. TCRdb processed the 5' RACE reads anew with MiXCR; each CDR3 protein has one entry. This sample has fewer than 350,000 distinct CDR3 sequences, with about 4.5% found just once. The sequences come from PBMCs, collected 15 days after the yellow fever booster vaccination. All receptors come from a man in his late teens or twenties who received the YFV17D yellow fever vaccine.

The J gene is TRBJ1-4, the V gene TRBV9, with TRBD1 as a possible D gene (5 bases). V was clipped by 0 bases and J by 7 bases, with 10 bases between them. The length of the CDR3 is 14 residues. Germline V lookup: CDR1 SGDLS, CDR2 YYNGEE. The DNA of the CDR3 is TGTGCCAGCAGCGTAGGGGGGTTGAGTGAAAAACTGTTTTTT. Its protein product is CASSVGGLSEKLFF.

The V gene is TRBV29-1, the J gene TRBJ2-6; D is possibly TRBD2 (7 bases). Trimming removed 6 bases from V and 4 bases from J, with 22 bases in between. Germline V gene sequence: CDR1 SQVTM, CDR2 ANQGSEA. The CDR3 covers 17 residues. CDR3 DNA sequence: TGCAGCGTCGAGGGGGGGGACACCCCCCACGGGGCCAACGTCCTGACTTTC. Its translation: CSVEGGDTPHGANVLTF.

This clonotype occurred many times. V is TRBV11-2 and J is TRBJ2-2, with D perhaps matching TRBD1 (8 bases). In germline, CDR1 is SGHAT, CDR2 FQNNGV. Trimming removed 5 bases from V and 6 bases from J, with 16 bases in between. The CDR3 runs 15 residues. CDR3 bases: TGTGCCAGCAGCCACCACAGGGGGAGGGCCGGGGAGCTGTTTTTT. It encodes CASSHHRGRAGELFF.

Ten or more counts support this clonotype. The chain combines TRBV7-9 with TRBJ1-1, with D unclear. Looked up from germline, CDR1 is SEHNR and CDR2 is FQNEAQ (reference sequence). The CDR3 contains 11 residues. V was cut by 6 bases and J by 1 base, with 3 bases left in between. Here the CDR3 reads CASRRNTEAFF. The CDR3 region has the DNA TGTGCCAGCAGACGGAACACTGAAGCTTTCTTT.

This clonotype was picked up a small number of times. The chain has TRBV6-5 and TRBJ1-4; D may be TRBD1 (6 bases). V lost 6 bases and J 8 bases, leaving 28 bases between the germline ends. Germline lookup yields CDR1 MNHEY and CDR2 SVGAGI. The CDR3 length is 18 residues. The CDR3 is CASRPRGGRTLGGEKLFF. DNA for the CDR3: TGTGCCAGCAGACCAAGGGGGGGACGGACGTTGGGCGGCGAAAAACTGTTTTTT.

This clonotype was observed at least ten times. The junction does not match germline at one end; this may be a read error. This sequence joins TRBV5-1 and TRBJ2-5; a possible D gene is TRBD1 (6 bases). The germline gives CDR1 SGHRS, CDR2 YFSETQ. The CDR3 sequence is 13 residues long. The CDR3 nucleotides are TGTGCCAGCAGCTTACAGGGAAGGGAGACCCAGTACTTC. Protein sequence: CASSLQGRETQYF.

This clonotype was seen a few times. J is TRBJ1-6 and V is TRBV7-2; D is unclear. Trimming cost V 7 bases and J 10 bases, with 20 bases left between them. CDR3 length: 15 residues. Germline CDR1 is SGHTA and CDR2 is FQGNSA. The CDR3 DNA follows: TGTGCCAGCACTCAACAAGCCTTCGGACGGTCACCCCTCCACTTT. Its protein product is CASTQQAFGRSPLHF.

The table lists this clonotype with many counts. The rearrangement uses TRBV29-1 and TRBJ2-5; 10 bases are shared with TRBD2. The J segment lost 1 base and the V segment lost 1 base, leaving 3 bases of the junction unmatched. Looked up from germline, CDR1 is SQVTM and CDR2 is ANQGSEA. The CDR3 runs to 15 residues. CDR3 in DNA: TGCAGCGTTGAAGCGCTAGCGGGGGTCCAAGAGACCCAGTACTTC. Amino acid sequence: CSVEALAGVQETQYF.

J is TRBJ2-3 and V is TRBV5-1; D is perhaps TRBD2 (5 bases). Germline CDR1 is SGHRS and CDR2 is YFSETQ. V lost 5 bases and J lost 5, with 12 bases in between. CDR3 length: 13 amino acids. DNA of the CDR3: TGCGCCAGCAGTCTCGCCGGGGTAGATACGCAGTATTTT. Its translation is CASSLAGVDTQYF.

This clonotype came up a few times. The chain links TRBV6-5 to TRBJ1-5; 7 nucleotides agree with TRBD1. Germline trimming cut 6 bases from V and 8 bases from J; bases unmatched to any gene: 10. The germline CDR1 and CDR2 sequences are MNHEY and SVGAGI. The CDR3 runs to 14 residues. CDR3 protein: CASRGPQGSEPQHF. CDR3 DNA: TGTGCCAGCAGAGGACCACAGGGGTCCGAGCCCCAGCATTTT.

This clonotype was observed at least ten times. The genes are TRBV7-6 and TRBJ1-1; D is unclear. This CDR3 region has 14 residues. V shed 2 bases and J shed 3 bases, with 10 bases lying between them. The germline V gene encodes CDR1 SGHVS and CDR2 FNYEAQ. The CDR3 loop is CASSLKGGDTEAFF. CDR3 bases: TGTGCCAGCAGCTTAAAGGGCGGAGACACTGAAGCTTTCTTT.

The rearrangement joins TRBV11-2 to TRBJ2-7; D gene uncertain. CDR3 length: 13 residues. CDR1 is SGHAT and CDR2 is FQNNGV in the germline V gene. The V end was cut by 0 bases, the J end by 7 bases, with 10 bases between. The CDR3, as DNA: TGTGCCAGCAGCTTAGACTGCAGACTGGAGCAGTACGTC. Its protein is CASSLDCRLEQYV.

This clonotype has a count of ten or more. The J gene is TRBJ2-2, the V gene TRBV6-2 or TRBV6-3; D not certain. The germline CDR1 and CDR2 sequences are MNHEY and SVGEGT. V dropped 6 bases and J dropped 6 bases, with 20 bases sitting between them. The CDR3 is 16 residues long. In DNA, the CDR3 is TGTGCCAGCAGCCTAAGAACAGTTACCCTCCCCGGGGAGCTGTTTTTT. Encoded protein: CASSLRTVTLPGELFF.

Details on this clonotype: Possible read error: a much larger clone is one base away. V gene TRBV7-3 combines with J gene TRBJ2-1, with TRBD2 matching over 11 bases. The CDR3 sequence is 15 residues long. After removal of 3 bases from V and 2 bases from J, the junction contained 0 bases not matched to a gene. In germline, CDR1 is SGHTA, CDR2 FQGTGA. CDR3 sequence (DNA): TGTGCCAGCAGCTTTAGCGGGGGGGCCTACAATGAGCAGTTCTTC. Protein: CASSFSGGAYNEQFF.

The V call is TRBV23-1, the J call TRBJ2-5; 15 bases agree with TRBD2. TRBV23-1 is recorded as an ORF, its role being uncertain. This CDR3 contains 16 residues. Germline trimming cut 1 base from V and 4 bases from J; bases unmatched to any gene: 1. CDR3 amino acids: CASSQLGLAGGETQYF. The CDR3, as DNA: TGCGCCAGCAGTCAATTGGGACTAGCGGGGGGAGAGACCCAGTACTTC.

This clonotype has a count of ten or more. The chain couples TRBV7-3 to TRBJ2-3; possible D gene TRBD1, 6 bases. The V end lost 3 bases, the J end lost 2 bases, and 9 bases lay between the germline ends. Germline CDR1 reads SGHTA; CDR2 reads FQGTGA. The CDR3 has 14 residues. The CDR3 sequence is CASSLQGLTDTQYF. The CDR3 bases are TGTGCCAGCAGCTTGCAGGGGCTCACAGATACGCAGTATTTT.

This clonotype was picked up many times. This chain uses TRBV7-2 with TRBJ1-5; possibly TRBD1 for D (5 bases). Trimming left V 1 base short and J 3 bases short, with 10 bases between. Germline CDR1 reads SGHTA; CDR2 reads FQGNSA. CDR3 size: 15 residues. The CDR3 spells CASSLGGRDNQPQHF. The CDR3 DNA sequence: TGTGCCAGCAGCTTAGGGGGGAGGGACAATCAGCCCCAGCATTTT.

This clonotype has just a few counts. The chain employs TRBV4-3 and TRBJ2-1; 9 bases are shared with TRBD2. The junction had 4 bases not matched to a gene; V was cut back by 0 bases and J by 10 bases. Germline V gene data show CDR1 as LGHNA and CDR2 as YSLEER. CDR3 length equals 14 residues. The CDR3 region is CASSQDFAGGEQFF. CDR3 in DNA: TGCGCCAGCAGCCAAGATTTCGCGGGGGGGGAGCAGTTCTTC.

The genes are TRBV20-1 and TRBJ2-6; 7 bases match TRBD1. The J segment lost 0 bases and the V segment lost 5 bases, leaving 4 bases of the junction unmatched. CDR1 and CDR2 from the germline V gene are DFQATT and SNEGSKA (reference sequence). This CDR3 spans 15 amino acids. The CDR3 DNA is TGCAGTGCTGAGGACAGGAGCTCTGGGGCCAACGTCCTGACTTTC. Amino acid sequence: CSAEDRSSGANVLTF.

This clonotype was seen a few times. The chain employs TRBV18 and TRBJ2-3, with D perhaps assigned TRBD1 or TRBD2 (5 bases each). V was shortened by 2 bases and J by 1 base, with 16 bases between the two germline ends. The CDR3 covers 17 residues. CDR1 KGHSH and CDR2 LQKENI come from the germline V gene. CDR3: CASSPSGPLGGTDTQYF. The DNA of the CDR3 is TGTGCCAGCTCACCAAGTGGTCCTTTGGGGGGCACAGATACGCAGTATTTT.

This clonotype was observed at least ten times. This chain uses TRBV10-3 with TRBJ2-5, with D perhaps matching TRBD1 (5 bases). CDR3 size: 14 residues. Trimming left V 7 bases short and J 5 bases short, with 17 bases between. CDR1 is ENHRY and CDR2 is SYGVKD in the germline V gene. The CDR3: CAIKSRQGGETQYF. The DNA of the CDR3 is TGTGCCATCAAATCACGGCAGGGCGGCGAGACCCAGTACTTC.